One and the same sample provided the 3 T cell receptor beta chains below, sequenced in a study of cytomegalovirus exposure and HLA in healthy donors. TCRdb keeps only in-frame clones here, not all; method: immunoSEQ multiplex PCR. The sample has tens of thousands of clones, roughly 80% seen once; the top ten hold 12%. Sequenced input: PBMCs. The receptor source for this set is a woman younger than 35 in good health and CMV-seropositive.

Only one count was recorded for this clone. The chain links TRBV27 to TRBJ2-1; D remains unclear. The CDR3 extends over 12 amino acids. Germline V lookup: CDR1 MNHEY, CDR2 SMNVEV (reference sequence). Trimming removed 3 bases from V and 8 bases from J, with 8 bases in between. In DNA form, the CDR3 reads TGTGCCAGCAGTTTCCTGCGTGATGAGCAGTTCTTC. Its protein is CASSFLRDEQFF.

The V gene is TRBV15, the J gene TRBJ1-4, with D possibly matching TRBD1 (5 bases). The CDR3 extends over 14 amino acids. Trimming removed 2 bases from V and 8 bases from J, with 12 bases in between. CDR1 is LNHNV and CDR2 is YYDKDF in the germline V gene (reference sequence). The CDR3 loop is CATSRQGAGEKLFF. CDR3 coding DNA: TGTGCCACCAGCAGACAGGGCGCCGGGGAAAAACTGTTTTTT.

The chain combines TRBV30 with TRBJ1-4, with D maybe TRBD1 (6 bases). The CDR3 covers 10 residues. CDR1 is GTSNPN, CDR2 SVGIG, per germline (reference sequence). Deletions cut 5 bases from V and 8 bases from J, with 6 bases between. CDR3 sequence: CAWDREKLFF. The CDR3 DNA sequence: TGTGCCTGGGACAGGGAAAAACTGTTTTTT.